Only a few counts were recorded for the clone carrying this TCR beta chain. Its specificity is not known. The sample contains more than one DNA sequence encoding this CDR3. Assay execution proceeded at the deep level. Clones were sequenced by immunoSEQ multiplex PCR, and TCRdb holds only the in-frame ones, with some missing. The sample yields a few million clones, 90% to 95% seen once. CDR1 is SGHRS, CDR2 YFSETQ, per germline. Trimming took off 0 bases at V and 6 bases at J, with 7 bases between the two ends. The CDR3 covers 12 residues. The sample originates from a study of shared clonotypes between healthy human individuals. Overall study findings and caveats: Memory subsets generally showed lower estimated richness than naive subsets. Rarefaction revealed incomplete sorted-subset sequencing despite large depth.

The specimen sequenced was naive CD4+ T cells from PBMCs. The sample's subset: CD45RA+ positively selected. The V and J genes are TRBV5-1 and TRBJ2-7, with D possibly matching TRBD2 (6 bases). This receptor was taken from a young man in good health. Some clones in this sample may be carry-over from other donors' samples. CDR3 nucleotides: TGCGCCAGCAGCTTGGAGGGAGGCGAGCAGTACTTC. This sequence encodes CASSLEGGEQYF.